This T cell receptor beta chain was sequenced for a study of cytomegalovirus exposure and HLA in healthy donors. General study points: The listing of 150 to 200 TCR beta chains classed them as cytomegalovirus-associated.

Trimming shortened V by 6 bases and J by 3 bases, and 15 bases separated the two germline ends. The CDR3 has 13 residues. CDR1 SQVTM and CDR2 ANQGSEA come from the germline V gene. Data came from immunoSEQ multiplex PCR; TCRdb stores just in-frame clones and leaves some out. This table holds just over 65,000 clones, around 97% found once. As to this clone: Its antigen remains unknown.

This receptor was obtained from a woman under 30 in good health and CMV-seropositive. Sequenced: PBMCs. The chain uses TRBV29-1 and TRBJ2-7, with D hard to call. The CDR3 region is CSVQDERYYEQYF. The CDR3 nucleotides are TGCAGCGTCCAAGATGAGAGGTACTACGAGCAGTACTTC.